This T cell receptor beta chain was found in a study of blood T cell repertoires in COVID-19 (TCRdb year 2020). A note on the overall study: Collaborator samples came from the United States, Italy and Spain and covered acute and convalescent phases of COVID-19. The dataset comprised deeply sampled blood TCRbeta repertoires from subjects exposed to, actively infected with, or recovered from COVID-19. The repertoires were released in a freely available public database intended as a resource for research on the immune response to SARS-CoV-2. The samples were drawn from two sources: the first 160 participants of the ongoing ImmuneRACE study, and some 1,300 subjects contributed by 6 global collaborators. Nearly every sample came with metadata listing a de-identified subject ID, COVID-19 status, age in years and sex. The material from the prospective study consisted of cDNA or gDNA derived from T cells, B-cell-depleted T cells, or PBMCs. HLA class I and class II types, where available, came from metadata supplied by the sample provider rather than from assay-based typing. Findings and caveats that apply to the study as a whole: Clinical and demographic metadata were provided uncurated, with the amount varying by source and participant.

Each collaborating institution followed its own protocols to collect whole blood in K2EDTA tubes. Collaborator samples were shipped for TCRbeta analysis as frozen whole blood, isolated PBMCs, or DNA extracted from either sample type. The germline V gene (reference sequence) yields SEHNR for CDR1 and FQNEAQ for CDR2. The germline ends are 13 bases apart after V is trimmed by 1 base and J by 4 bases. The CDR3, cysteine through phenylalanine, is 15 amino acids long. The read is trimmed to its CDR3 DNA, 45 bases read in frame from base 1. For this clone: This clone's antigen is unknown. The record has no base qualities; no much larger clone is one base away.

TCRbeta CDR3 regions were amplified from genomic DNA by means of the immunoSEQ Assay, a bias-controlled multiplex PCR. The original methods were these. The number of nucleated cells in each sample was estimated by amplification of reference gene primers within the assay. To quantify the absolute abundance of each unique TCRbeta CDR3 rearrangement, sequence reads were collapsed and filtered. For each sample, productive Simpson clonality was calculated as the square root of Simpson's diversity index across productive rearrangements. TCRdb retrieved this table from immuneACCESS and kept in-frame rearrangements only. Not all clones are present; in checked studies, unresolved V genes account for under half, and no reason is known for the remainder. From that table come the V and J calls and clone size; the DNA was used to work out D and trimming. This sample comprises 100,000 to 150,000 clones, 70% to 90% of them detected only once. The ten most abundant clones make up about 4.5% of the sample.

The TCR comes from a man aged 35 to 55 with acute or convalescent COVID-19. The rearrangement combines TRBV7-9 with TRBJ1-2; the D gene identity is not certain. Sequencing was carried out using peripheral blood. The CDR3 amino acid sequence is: CASSLDVGGSYGYTF. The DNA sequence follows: TGTGCCAGCAGCTTAGACGTCGGCGGTAGCTATGGCTACACCTTC.